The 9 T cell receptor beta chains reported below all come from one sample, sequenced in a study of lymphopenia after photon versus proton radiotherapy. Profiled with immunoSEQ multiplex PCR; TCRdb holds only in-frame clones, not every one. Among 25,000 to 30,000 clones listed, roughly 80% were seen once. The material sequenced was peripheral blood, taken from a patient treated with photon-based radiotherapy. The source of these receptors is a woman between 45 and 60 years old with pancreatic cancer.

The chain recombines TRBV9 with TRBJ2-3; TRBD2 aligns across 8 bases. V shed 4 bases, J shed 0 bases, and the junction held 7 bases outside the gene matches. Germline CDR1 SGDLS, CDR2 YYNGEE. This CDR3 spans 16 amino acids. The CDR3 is CASSKGLATSTDTQYF. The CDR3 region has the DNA TGTGCCAGCAGCAAAGGACTAGCAACTAGCACAGATACGCAGTATTTT. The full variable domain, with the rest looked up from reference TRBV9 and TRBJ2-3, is DSGVTQTPKHLITATGQRVTLRCSPRSGDLSVYWYQQSLDQGLQFLIQYYNGEERAKGNILERFSAQQFPDLHSELNLSSLELGDSALYFCASSKGLATSTDTQYFGPGTRLTVL.

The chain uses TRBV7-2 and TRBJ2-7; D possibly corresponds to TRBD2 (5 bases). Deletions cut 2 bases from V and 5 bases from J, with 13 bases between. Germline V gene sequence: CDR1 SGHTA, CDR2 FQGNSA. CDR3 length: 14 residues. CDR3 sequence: CASSLFGEGHEQYF. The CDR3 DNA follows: TGTGCCAGCAGCTTATTTGGAGAGGGCCACGAGCAGTACTTC.

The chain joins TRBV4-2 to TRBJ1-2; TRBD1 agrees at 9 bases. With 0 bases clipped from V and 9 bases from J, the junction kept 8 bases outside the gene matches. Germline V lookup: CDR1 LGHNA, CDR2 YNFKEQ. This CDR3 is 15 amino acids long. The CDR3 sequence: CASSQDFEQGARYTF. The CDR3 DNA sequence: TGTGCCAGCAGCCAAGATTTTGAACAGGGGGCCCGCTACACCTTC.

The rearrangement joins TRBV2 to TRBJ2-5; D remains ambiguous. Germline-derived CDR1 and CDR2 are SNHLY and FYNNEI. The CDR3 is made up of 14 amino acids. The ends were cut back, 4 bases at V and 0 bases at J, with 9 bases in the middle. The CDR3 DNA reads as TGTGCCAGCAGTGTTCGGGCGTACCAAGAGACCCAGTACTTC. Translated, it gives CASSVRAYQETQYF.

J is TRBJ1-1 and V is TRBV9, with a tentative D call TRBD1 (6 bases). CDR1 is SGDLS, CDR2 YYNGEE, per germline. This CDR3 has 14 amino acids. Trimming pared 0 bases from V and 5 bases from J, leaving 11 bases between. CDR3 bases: TGTGCCAGCAGCGTAGAGGGGAGGGGGACTGAAGCTTTCTTT. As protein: CASSVEGRGTEAFF.

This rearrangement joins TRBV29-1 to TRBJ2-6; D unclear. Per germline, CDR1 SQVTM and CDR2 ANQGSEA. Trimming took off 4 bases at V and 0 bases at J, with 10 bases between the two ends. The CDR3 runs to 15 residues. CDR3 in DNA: TGCAGCGTTGTAGGGCAGCCCTCTGGGGCCAACGTCCTGACTTTC. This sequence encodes CSVVGQPSGANVLTF.

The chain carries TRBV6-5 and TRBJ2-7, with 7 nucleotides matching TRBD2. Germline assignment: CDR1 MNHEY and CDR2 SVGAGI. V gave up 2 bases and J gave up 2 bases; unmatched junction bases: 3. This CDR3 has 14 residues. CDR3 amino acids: CASSYGGGPYEQYF. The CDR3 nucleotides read TGTGCCAGCAGTTACGGCGGGGGTCCCTACGAGCAGTACTTC.

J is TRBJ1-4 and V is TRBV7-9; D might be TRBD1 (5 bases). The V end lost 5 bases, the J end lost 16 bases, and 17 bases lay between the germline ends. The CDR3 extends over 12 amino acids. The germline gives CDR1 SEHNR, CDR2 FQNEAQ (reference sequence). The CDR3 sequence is CASSPLEGIWFF. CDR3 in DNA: TGTGCCAGCAGCCCCCTGGAGGGGATTTGGTTTTTT.

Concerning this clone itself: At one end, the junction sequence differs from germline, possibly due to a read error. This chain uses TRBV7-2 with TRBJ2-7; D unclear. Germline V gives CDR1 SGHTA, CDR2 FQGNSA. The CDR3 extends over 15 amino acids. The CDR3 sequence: CASSPPGKWSSEQYF. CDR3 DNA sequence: TGTGCCAGCAGCCCACCTGGAAAGTGGTCCTCCGAGCAGTACTTC.